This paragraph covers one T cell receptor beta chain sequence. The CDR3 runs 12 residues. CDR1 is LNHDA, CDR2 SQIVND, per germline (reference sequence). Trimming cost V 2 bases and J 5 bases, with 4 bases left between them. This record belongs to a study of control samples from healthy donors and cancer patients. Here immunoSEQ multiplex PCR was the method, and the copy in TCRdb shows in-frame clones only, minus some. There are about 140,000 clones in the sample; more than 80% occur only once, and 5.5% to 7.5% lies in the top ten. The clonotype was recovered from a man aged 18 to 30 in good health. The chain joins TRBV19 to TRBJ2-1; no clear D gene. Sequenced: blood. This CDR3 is CASSITDNEQFF. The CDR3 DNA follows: TGTGCCAGTAGTATAACGGACAATGAGCAGTTCTTC.